Below are 13 T cell receptor beta chains sequenced from a single sample in a study of T cells in Graves' hyperthyroidism and ophthalmopathy. The TCR beta CDR3 regions underwent amplification using RNA transcripts as the source. A first-round RT-PCR of the TCR CDR3 used the HTBI primer set. TCRdb redid the calling of the multiplex PCR reads with MiXCR, one entry per CDR3 protein. The data hold 660,000 or so distinct CDR3 sequences, with around 20% observed a single time. The material sequenced was blood. The receptors derive from a man under 40 with Graves' ophthalmopathy.

This clonotype was counted many times. This chain connects TRBV28 to TRBJ2-1, with TRBD1 matching over 7 bases. This CDR3 is built from 14 residues. Germline CDR1 and CDR2: MDHEN and SYDVKM. The ends lost 5 bases at V and 5 bases at J; junction bases unmatched: 6. CDR3 loop: CASSPPGTDNEQFF. CDR3 sequence (DNA): TGTGCCAGCAGTCCCCCCGGGACAGACAATGAGCAGTTCTTC.

The chain combines TRBV6-1 with TRBJ2-7, with 8 bases lining up with TRBD2. Germline assignment: CDR1 MNHNS and CDR2 SASEGT. The V segment lost 10 bases and the J segment 0 bases; nucleotides outside the gene matches: 17. The CDR3 covers 17 residues. Here the CDR3 reads CATERIQGSGGSYEQYF. The CDR3 coding sequence is TGTGCCACCGAGCGAATACAGGGCAGCGGGGGCTCCTACGAGCAGTACTTC.

This clonotype was picked up a small number of times. The V and J genes are TRBV18 and TRBJ2-5; D call uncertain. Germline V gene data show CDR1 as KGHSH and CDR2 as LQKENI. Trimming shortened V by 0 bases and J by 6 bases, and 11 bases separated the two germline ends. The CDR3 extends over 14 amino acids. CDR3 nucleotides: TGTGCCAGCTCACCACCGATGGGTGCGAAGACCCAGTACTTC. This encodes CASSPPMGAKTQYF.

The chain links TRBV28 to TRBJ2-7; 12 bases are a match to TRBD2. Germline V lookup: CDR1 MDHEN, CDR2 SYDVKM. The CDR3 has 15 amino acids. Trimming removed 5 bases from V and 6 bases from J; junction bases left unmatched: 8. CDR3 region: CASSRLAGAPREQYF. The CDR3 DNA is TGTGCCAGCAGTCGACTAGCGGGAGCTCCCCGCGAGCAGTACTTC.

This clonotype was detected many times. The chain is built from TRBV28 and TRBJ2-7, with D perhaps matching TRBD1 or TRBD2 (6 bases each). Germline V gene lookup returns CDR1 MDHEN and CDR2 SYDVKM. The CDR3 runs 15 residues. Trimming took off 0 bases at V and 4 bases at J, with 13 bases between the two ends. CDR3 sequence (DNA): TGTGCCAGCAGTTTATGGGCCGCGGGACAATACGAGCAGTACTTC. It codes for CASSLWAAGQYEQYF.

This clonotype has a count of ten or more. This CDR3 is CASSTTGLPRDEQYF. DNA for the CDR3: TGTGCCAGCAGTACTACGGGACTCCCGAGAGACGAGCAGTACTTC. V usage is TRBV12-3 or TRBV12-4 and J usage is TRBJ2-7; perhaps TRBD2 as D (6 bases). The CDR3 spans 15 residues. The germline V and J ends were trimmed by 5 bases and 5 bases, with 19 bases remaining between them.

This sequence joins TRBV25-1 and TRBJ2-1; D unresolved. Germline values: CDR1 MGHDK, CDR2 SYGVNS. The length of the CDR3 is 13 residues. Trimming took 4 bases from V and 4 from J, leaving 8 bases between them. CDR3: CASSGVGYNEQFF. The CDR3 region has the DNA TGTGCCAGCAGTGGTGTCGGATACAATGAGCAGTTCTTC. Together with reference TRBV25-1 and TRBJ2-1, the CDR3 gives the full variable domain: EADIYQTPRYLVIGTGKKITLECSQTMGHDKMYWYQQDPGMELHLIHYSYGVNSTEKGDLSSESTVSRIRTEHFPLTLESARPSHTSQYLCASSGVGYNEQFFGPGTRLTVL.

V and J are TRBV27 and TRBJ2-5; D ambiguous. Germline V gene data show CDR1 as MNHEY and CDR2 as SMNVEV (reference sequence). Trimming took 3 bases from V and 5 from J, leaving 10 bases between them. The CDR3 is made up of 13 amino acids. In nucleotides, the CDR3 is TGTGCCAGCAGTTTCGGGCAGCTTGAGACCCAGTACTTC. Its translation: CASSFGQLETQYF.

This clonotype was seen at least ten times. V gene TRBV5-1 combines with J gene TRBJ1-1, with 8 nucleotides matching TRBD1. CDR1 and CDR2 (germline): SGHRS, YFSETQ. The CDR3 consists of 14 residues. Germline trimming cut 3 bases from V and 5 bases from J; bases unmatched to any gene: 6. CDR3 sequence: CASSSDRGGTEAFF. CDR3 coding DNA: TGCGCCAGCAGCTCAGACAGGGGTGGGACTGAAGCTTTCTTT.

This clonotype has at least ten counts. The chain employs TRBV28 and TRBJ2-1, with 10 bases lining up with TRBD2. The CDR3 consists of 14 residues. Trimming cost V 2 bases and J 6 bases; bases outside gene matches: 1. Per the germline V gene, CDR1 is MDHEN and CDR2 is SYDVKM. In nucleotides, the CDR3 is TGTGCCAGCAGTTTAAGCGGGAGGGCCAATGAGCAGTTCTTC. It encodes CASSLSGRANEQFF.

This clonotype was seen more than once but under ten times. V and J are TRBV6-1 and TRBJ1-5; TRBD1 might be the D (6 bases). With 5 bases removed from V and 2 bases from J, the gap between germline ends came to 10 bases. Germline V gene lookup returns CDR1 MNHNS and CDR2 SASEGT. There are 14 residues in the CDR3. The CDR3 DNA sequence: TGTGCCAGCAGTCAACACAGGGGCAATCAGCCCCAGCATTTT. This translates into CASSQHRGNQPQHF.

The chain combines TRBV19 with TRBJ1-5; the D is unclear. The germline CDR1 and CDR2 sequences are LNHDA and SQIVND (reference sequence). This CDR3 is 17 amino acids long. Trimming pared 1 base from V and 2 bases from J, leaving 15 bases between. CDR3 amino acids: CASSIVGGNEGNQPQHF. DNA for the CDR3: TGTGCCAGTAGTATAGTCGGAGGGAACGAGGGCAATCAGCCCCAGCATTTT.

This clonotype was seen many times. This chain joins TRBV7-2 and TRBJ1-1; possibly TRBD1 for D (6 bases). The CDR3 sequence is 16 residues long. With 5 bases removed from V and 1 base from J, the gap between germline ends came to 17 bases. Germline CDR1 and CDR2: SGHTA and FQGNSA. The CDR3 DNA reads TGTGCCAGCAGCCCCGGACAGATCGGGTCGAACACTGAAGCTTTCTTT. Protein: CASSPGQIGSNTEAFF.